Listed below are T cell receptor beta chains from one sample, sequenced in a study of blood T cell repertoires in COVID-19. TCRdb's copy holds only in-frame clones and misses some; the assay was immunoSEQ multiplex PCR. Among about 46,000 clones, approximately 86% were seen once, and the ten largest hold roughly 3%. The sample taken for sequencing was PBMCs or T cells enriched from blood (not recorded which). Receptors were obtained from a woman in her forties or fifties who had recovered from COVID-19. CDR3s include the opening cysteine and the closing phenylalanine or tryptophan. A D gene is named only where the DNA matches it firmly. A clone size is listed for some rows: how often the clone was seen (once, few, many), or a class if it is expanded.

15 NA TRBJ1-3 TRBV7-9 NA CASSPSGYSGNTIYF TGTGCCAGCAGCCCCTCGGGGTATTCTGGAAACACCATATATTTT
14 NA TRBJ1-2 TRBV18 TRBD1 CASSPRQGSEGYTF TGTGCCAGCTCACCTAGACAGGGCTCGGAGGGCTACACCTTC
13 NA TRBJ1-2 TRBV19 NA CASRGQGTYGYTF TGTGCCAGTAGAGGGCAGGGAACCTATGGCTACACCTTC
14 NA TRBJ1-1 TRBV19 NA CASKVQGQGTEAFF TGTGCCAGTAAGGTCCAGGGGCAAGGCACTGAAGCTTTCTTT
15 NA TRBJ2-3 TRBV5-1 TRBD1 CASNQGTEIPDTQYF TGCGCCAGCAATCAAGGGACAGAGATACCAGATACGCAGTATTTT
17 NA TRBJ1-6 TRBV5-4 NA CASSWGGGPSYNSPLHF TGTGCCAGCAGCTGGGGAGGGGGTCCCAGCTATAATTCACCCCTCCACTTT
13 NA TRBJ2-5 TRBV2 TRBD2 CASSARGGETQYF TGTGCCAGCAGTGCGCGGGGGGGAGAGACCCAGTACTTC
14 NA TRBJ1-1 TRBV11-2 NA CASSLGGESTEAFF TGTGCCAGCAGCTTAGGGGGGGAAAGCACTGAAGCTTTCTTT
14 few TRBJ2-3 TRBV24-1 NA CATSGARGPDTQYF TGTGCCACCAGTGGAGCCAGGGGTCCAGATACGCAGTATTTT
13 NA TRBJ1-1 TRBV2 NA CASGGYRETEAFF TGTGCCAGCGGAGGGTACCGCGAGACTGAAGCTTTCTTT
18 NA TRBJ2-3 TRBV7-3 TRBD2 CASSLTGGLAGRTDTQYF TGTGCCAGCAGCTTAACCGGGGGCCTAGCGGGACGGACAGATACGCAGTATTTT
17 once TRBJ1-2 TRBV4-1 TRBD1 CASSQESRGQDLYGYTF TGCGCCAGCAGCCAAGAGAGTAGGGGACAGGATCTTTATGGCTACACCTTC
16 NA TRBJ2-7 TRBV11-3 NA CASSPRTGGGMDEQYF TGTGCCAGCAGCCCTAGGACTGGCGGAGGGATGGACGAGCAGTACTTC
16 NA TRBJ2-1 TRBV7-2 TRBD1 CASSKPTGGTWNEQFF TGTGCCAGCAGCAAACCGACAGGGGGAACATGGAATGAGCAGTTCTTC
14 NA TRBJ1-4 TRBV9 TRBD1 CASSVAGGGEKLFF TGTGCCAGCAGCGTAGCAGGGGGCGGTGAAAAACTGTTTTTT
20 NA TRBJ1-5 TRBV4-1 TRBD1 CASSQASNRGFLFSNQPQHF TGCGCCAGCAGCCAAGCCTCCAACAGGGGGTTTTTATTTAGCAATCAGCCCCAGCATTTT
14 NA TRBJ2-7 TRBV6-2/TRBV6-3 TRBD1 CASSYRQGAYEQYF TGTGCCAGCAGTTACCGACAGGGGGCCTACGAGCAGTACTTC
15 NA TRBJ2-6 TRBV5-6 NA CASRTRGTGANVLTF TGTGCCAGCAGGACCAGGGGAACTGGGGCCAACGTCCTGACTTTC
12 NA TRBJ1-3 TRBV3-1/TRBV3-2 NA CASSQARNTIYF TGTGCCAGCAGCCAGGCTCGTAACACCATATATTTT
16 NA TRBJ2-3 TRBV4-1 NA CASSPMGGGATDTQYF TGCGCCAGCAGCCCCATGGGCGGTGGGGCCACAGATACGCAGTATTTT
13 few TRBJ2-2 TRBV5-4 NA CASSTSSVGELFF TGTGCCAGCAGTACTAGCTCTGTCGGGGAGCTGTTTTTT
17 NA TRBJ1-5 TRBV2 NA CASSDWARGYTNQPQHF TGTGCCAGCAGTGACTGGGCCCGGGGTTATACCAATCAGCCCCAGCATTTT
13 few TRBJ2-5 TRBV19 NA CASSSRSKETQYF TGTGCCAGTAGTTCAAGGAGCAAAGAGACCCAGTACTTC
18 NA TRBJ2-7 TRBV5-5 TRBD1 CASSLPPATGGRSYEQYF TGTGCCAGCAGCTTGCCGCCGGCCACAGGGGGACGATCCTACGAGCAGTACTTC
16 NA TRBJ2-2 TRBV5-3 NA CARGGLRAPNTGELFF TGTGCCAGAGGTGGCCTCAGGGCCCCGAACACCGGGGAGCTGTTTTTT
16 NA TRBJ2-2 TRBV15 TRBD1 CATSREGQGYTGELFF TGTGCCACCAGCAGAGAGGGACAGGGGTACACCGGGGAGCTGTTTTTT
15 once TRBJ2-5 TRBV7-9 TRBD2 CASSLEPGGMETQYF TGTGCCAGCAGCTTAGAACCGGGGGGTATGGAGACCCAGTACTTC
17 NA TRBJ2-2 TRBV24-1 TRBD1 CATSDPTGTGGAGELFF TGTGCCACCAGTGACCCCACCGGGACAGGGGGAGCCGGGGAGCTGTTTTTT
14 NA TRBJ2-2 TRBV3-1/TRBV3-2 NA CASSQWEFTRELFF TGTGCCAGCAGCCAATGGGAGTTCACCCGGGAGCTGTTTTTT
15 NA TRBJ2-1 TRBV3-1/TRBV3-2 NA CASSQDLGPYNEQFF TGTGCCAGCAGCCAAGATCTTGGGCCCTACAATGAGCAGTTCTTC
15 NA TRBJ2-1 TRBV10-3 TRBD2 CAIRRSGRAGNEQFF TGTGCCATCAGACGTAGCGGGAGGGCCGGGAATGAGCAGTTCTTC
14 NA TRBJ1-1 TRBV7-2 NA CASSSQGHHTEAFF TGTGCCAGCAGCTCCCAGGGTCATCACACTGAAGCTTTCTTT
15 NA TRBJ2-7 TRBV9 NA CASSVAPGHTYEQYF TGTGCCAGCAGCGTAGCTCCAGGACATACCTACGAGCAGTACTTC
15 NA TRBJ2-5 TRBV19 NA CASSRRGQDGETQYF TGTGCCAGTAGTAGGAGGGGCCAGGATGGAGAGACCCAGTACTTC
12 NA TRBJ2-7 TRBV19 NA CASSMATYEQYF TGTGCCAGTAGTATGGCCACCTACGAGCAGTACTTC
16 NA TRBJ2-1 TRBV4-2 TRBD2 CASSLQLAGGPNEQFF TGTGCCAGCAGCCTCCAACTAGCGGGGGGGCCGAATGAGCAGTTCTTC
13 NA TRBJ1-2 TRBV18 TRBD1 CASSDRDQEGYAF TGTGCCAGCTCGGACAGGGACCAGGAGGGCTACGCCTTC
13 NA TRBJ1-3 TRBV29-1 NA CSVVVSVGNTIYF TGCAGCGTTGTTGTTTCGGTGGGAAACACCATATATTTT
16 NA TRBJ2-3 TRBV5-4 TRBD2 CASSLWLAGVTDTQYF TGTGCCAGCAGCTTGTGGCTAGCGGGAGTCACAGATACGCAGTATTTT
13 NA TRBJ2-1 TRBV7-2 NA CASSGLEGNEQFF TGTGCCAGCAGCGGGCTGGAGGGCAATGAGCAGTTCTTC
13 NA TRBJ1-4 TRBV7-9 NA CASLRATNEKLFF TGTGCCAGCCTGCGGGCAACTAATGAAAAACTGTTTTTT
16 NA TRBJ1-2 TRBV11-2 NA CASSLGQAAINYGYTF TGTGCCAGCAGCTTAGGACAGGCAGCGATAAACTATGGCTACACCTTC
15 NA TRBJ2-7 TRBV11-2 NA CASSLLLGAADEQYF TGTGCCAGCAGCTTATTGCTGGGGGCTGCGGATGAGCAGTACTTC
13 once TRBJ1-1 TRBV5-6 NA CASSLDRNTEAFF TGTGCCAGCAGCTTGGACAGAAACACTGAAGCTTTCTTT
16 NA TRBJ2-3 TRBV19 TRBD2 CASSMFAGGRPDTQYF TGTGCCAGTAGTATGTTTGCGGGAGGGAGACCAGATACGCAGTATTTT